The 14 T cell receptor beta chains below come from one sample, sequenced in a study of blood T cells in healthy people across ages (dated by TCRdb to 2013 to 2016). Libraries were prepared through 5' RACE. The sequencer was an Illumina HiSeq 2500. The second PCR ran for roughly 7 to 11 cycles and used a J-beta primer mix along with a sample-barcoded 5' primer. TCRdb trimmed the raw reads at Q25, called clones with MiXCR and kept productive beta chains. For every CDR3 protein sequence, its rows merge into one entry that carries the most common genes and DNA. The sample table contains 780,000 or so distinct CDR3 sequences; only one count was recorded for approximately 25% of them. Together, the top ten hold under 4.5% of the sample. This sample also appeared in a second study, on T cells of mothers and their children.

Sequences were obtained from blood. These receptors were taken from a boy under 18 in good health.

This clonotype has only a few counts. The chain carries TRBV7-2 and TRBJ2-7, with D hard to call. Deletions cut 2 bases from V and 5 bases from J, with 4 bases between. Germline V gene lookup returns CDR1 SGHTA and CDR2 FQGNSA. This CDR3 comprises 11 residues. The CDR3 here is CASSLHNEQYF. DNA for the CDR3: TGTGCCAGCAGCTTACACAACGAGCAGTACTTC.

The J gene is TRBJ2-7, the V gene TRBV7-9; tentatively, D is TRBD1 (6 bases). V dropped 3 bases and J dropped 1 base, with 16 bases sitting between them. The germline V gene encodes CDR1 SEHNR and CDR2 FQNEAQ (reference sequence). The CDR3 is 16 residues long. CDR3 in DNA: TGTGCCAGCAGCTTTCAGGGGATAACAAAATCCTACGAGCAGTACTTC. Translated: CASSFQGITKSYEQYF.

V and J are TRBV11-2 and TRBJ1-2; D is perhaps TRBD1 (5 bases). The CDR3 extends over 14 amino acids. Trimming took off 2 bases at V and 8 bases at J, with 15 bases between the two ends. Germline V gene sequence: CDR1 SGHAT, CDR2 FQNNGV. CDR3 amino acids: CASSLLQGGDGYTF. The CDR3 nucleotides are TGTGCCAGCAGCTTATTGCAGGGTGGCGACGGCTACACCTTC.

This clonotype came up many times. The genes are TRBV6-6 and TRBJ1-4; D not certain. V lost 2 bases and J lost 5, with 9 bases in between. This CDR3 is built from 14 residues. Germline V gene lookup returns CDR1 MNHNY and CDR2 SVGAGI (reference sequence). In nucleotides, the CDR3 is TGTGCCAGCAGTTACGGAGCTACGAATGAAAAACTGTTTTTT. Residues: CASSYGATNEKLFF.

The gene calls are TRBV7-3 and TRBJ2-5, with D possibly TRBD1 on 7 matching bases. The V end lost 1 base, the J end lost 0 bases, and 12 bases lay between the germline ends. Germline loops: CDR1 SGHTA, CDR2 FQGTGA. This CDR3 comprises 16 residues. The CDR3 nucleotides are TGTGCCAGCAGCTTAATCCCAGGGGGGTACCAAGAGACCCAGTACTTC. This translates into CASSLIPGGYQETQYF.

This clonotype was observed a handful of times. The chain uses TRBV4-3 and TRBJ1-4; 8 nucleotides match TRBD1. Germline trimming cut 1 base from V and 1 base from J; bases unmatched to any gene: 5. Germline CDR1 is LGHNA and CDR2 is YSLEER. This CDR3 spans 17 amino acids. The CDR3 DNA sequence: TGCGCCAGCAGCCAAGTAACTACAGGGGGAACTAATGAAAAACTGTTTTTT. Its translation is CASSQVTTGGTNEKLFF.

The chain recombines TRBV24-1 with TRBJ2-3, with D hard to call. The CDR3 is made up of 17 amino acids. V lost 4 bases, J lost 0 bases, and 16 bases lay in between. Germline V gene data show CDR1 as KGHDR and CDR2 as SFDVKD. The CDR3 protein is CATSDPRPDPSTDTQYF. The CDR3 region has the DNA TGTGCCACCAGTGACCCGAGACCGGATCCTAGCACAGATACGCAGTATTTT.

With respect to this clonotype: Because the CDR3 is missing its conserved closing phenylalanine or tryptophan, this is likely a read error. This chain's CDR3 is CASSPDPNYNEQFV. The CDR3 DNA reads TGTGCCAGCAGCCCAGACCCAAACTACAATGAGCAGTTCGTC. The genes are TRBV12-3 or TRBV12-4 and TRBJ2-1, with unresolved D. The germline V and J ends were trimmed by 6 bases and 3 bases, with 12 bases remaining between them. The CDR3 extends over 14 amino acids.

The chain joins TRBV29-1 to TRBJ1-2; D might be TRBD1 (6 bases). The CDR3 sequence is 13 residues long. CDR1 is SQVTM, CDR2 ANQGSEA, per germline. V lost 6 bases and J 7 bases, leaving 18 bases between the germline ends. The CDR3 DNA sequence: TGCAGCGTCCCCGAAGCGGGGGCGGGTGGCTACACCTTC. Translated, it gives CSVPEAGAGGYTF.

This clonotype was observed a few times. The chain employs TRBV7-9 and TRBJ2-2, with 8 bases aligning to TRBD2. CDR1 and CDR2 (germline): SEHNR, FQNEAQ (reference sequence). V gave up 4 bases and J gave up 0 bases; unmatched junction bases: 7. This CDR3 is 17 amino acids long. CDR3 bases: TGTGCCAGCAGCTCCGAGGGTAGCGGGGCGAACACCGGGGAGCTGTTTTTT. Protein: CASSSEGSGANTGELFF.

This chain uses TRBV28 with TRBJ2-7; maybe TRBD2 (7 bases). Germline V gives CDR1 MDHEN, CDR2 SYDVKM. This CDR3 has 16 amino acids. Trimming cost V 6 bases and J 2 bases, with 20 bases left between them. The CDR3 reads CASRGGLGGRAYEQYF. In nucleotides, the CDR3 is TGTGCCAGCAGAGGGGGGTTGGGAGGGAGGGCCTACGAGCAGTACTTC.

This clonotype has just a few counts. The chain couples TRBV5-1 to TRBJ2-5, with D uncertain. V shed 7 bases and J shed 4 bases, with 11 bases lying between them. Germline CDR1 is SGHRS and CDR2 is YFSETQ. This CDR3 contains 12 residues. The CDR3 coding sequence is TGCGCCAGCGCGGAGCCCCGAGAGACCCAGTACTTC. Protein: CASAEPRETQYF.

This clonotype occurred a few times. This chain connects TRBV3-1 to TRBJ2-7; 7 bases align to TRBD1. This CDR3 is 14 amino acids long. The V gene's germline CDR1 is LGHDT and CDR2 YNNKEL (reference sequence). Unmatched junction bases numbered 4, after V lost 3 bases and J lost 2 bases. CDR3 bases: TGTGCCAGCAGCCACCCTGGGACAGCCTACGAGCAGTACTTC. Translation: CASSHPGTAYEQYF.

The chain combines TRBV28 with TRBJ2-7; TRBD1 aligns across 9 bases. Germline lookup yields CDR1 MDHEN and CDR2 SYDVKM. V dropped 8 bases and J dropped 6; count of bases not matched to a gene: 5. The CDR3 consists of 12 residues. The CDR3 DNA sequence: TGTGCCAGCCGGACAGGGGCGGCCGAGCAGTACTTC. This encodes CASRTGAAEQYF.